The clone carrying this T cell receptor beta chain occurred a few times. The data originate from a study of PD-1 blockade in classical Hodgkin lymphoma. Sequencing was performed with immunoSEQ multiplex PCR; in TCRdb, only in-frame clones are kept and a portion is missing. This table has approximately 160,000 clones, just under 80% appearing once. The V end lost 6 bases, the J end lost 0 bases, and 12 bases lay between the germline ends. The V gene's germline CDR1 is SEHNR and CDR2 FQNEAQ (reference sequence). This CDR3 contains 14 residues. Patients all relapsed after autologous stem cell transplantation, and there was variation in brentuximab vedotin exposure.

The gene calls are TRBV7-9 and TRBJ2-7, with D possibly TRBD2 on 5 matching bases. This clonotype was obtained from a human donor with classical Hodgkin lymphoma. The sequenced sample was peripheral blood mononuclear cells (PBMCs), obtained before the second cycle of nivolumab. Written as DNA, the CDR3 is TGTGCCAGCAGATCAACCCGGGACTCCTACGAGCAGTACTTC. Translation gives CASRSTRDSYEQYF. The whole variable domain, remainder taken from reference TRBV7-9 and TRBJ2-7, is DTGVSQNPRHKITKRGQNVTFRCDPISEHNRLYWYRQTLGQGPEFLTYFQNEAQLEKSRLLSDRFSAERPKGSFSTLEIQRTEQGDSAMYLCASRSTRDSYEQYFGPGTRLTVT.